This TCR beta chain was sequenced in a study of shared clonotypes between healthy human individuals. Sorted subsets were amplified in replicate PCRs using 200 ng DNA, 30,000 to 35,000 T cell genomes. The method was immunoSEQ multiplex PCR; TCRdb's version includes in-frame clones alone and lacks a portion of them. The sample includes some 2,100,000 clones, roughly 91% seen only once; the top ten take over 1.5%. This CDR3 has 16 residues. In germline, CDR1 is SEHNR, CDR2 FQNEAQ (reference sequence). With V trimmed by 4 bases and J by 5 bases, 11 bases remained unmatched. Broader study findings: Generation probabilities of non-shared clonotypes were lower (relative to those shared by all four donors). Even with large depth, rarefaction showed that sorted-subset sequencing was incomplete. Shared clonotypes: about 5% naive CD4, under 4% naive CD8, about 2.4% memory CD4, under 0.45% memory CD8.

Notes on this clone: What it binds is unknown.

Naive-designated CD8 cells lacked CD45RO, were positively enriched for CCR7, and omitted terminally differentiated effector memory CD45RA+ cells. The clonotype originates from a man in his late teens or twenties in good health. Some clones in this sample may be carry-over from other donors' samples. The sample comprised naive CD8+ T cells from PBMCs. The rearrangement joins TRBV7-9 to TRBJ2-3, with 8 bases identical to TRBD2. CDR3 bases: TGTGCCAGCAGCTCAGGGAGTGGGCGGGAGGAAGATACGCAGTATTTT. This gives the protein CASSSGSGREEDTQYF.